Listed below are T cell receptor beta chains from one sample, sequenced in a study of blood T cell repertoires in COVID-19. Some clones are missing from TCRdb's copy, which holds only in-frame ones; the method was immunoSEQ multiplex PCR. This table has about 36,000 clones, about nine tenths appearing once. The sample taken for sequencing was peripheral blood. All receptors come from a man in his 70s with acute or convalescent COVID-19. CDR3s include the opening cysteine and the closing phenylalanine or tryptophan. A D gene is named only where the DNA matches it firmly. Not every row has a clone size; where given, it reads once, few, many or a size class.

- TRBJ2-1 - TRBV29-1 TGCAGCGTTGAATGGCTTTACAATGAGCAGTTCTTC CSVEWLYNEQFF
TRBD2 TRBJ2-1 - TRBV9 TGTGCCAGCAGCGTAACGGTAGCGGGCCGCAATGAGCAGTTCTTC CASSVTVAGRNEQFF
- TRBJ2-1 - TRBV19 TGTGCCAGTAGTCGTAGCGGAGCTTACAATGAGCAGTTCTTC CASSRSGAYNEQFF
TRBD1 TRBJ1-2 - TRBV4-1 TGCGCCAGCAGCCAGACCCAGGGGGGCATCTCTAACTATGGCTACACCTTC CASSQTQGGISNYGYTF
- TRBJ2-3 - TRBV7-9 TGTGCCAGCAGCTTAGGTTCTAGCACAGATACGCAGTATTTT CASSLGSSTDTQYF
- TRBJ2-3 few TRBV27 TGTGCCAGCACCCAGTACGGGGATACGCAGTATTTT CASTQYGDTQYF
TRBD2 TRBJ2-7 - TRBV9 TGTGCCAGCAGCGTCGGGGCGGGAGATCCCTACGAGCAGTACTTC CASSVGAGDPYEQYF
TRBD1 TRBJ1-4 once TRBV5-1 TGCGCCAGCAGCTTGGAAGGGACAGGGCTTGAAAAACTGTTTTTT CASSLEGTGLEKLFF
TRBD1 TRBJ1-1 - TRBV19 TGTGCCAGTAGCGGCAGGGGGCTGGTGAACACTGAAGCTTTCTTT CASSGRGLVNTEAFF
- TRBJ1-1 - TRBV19 TGTGCCAGTAGTCCGGCAGTCGGCGGGACTGAAGCTTTCTTT CASSPAVGGTEAFF
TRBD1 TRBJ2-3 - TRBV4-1 TGCGCCAGCAGCACCCAGGGACAGGCTAGCACAGATACGCAGTATTTT CASSTQGQASTDTQYF
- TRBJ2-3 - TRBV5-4 TGTGCCAGCAGCTTGGATCCGACAGATACGCAGTATTTT CASSLDPTDTQYF
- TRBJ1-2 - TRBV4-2 TGTGCCAGCAGCCAAGTTGAGACAACTAACTATGGCTACACCTTC CASSQVETTNYGYTF
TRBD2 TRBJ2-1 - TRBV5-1 TGCGCCAGCAGCTTGGCTAGCGGGAGGGCGGGTTCTGAGTTCTTC CASSLASGRAGSEFF
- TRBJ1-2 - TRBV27 TGTGCCAGCAGCCCGACCTTGAGAGGGATGGGTGGCTACACCTTC CASSPTLRGMGGYTF
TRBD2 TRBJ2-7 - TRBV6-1 TGTGCCAGCAGTGAAATGCTAGCGGAGTCCTACGAGCAGTACTTC CASSEMLAESYEQYF
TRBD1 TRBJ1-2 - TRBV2 TGTGCCAGCAGTTTTGACAGGGCCGGCTACACCTTC CASSFDRAGYTF
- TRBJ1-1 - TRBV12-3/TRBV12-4 TGTGCCAGCAGTTTAAATGGAGGCACTGAAGCTTTCTTT CASSLNGGTEAFF
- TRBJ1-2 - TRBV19 TGTGCCAGTAGCCGAACGGGTCGACAGAACTATGGCTACACCTTC CASSRTGRQNYGYTF
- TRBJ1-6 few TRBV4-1 TGCGCCAGCAGTCAAGATCCACTTGGTGGGGCTGTTAATTCACCCCTCCACTTT CASSQDPLGGAVNSPLHF
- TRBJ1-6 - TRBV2 TGTGCCAGCAGTGAAACAGTGAATAATTCACCCCTCCACTTT CASSETVNNSPLHF
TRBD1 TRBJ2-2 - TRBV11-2 TGTGCCAGCAGCCCTGACAGGGGCGCCGGGGAGCTGTTTTTT CASSPDRGAGELFF
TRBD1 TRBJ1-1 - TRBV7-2 TGTGCCAGCACTTGGTTAGGCGGAGGGGGCGGCGGTGAAGCTTTCTTT CASTWLGGGGGGEAFF
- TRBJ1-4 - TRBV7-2 TGTGCCAGCAGCTTAGAAATTAGAAATGAAAAACTGTTTTTT CASSLEIRNEKLFF
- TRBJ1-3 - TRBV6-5 TGTGCCAGCAGTCCGAGTTTCTCTGGAAACACCATATATTTT CASSPSFSGNTIYF
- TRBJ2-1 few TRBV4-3 TGCGCCAGCAGCCAATTTGCCCGGGGGGCTAATGAGCAGTTCTTC CASSQFARGANEQFF
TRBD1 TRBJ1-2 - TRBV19 TGTGCCAGTAGTATACCCCTGGACAGGGGGCATGGCTACACCTTC CASSIPLDRGHGYTF
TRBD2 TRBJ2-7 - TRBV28 TGTGCCAGCAGTTCCCAGAACAGCGGGAGAGACGAGCAGTACTTC CASSSQNSGRDEQYF
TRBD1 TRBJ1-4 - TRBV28 TGTGCCAGTTCCGGGGACAGGAATAATGAAAAACTGTTTTTT CASSGDRNNEKLFF
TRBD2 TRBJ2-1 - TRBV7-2 TGTGCCAGCAGCCCCGCGGGGGTATACAATGAGCAGTTCTTC CASSPAGVYNEQFF
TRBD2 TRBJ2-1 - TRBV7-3 TGTGCCAGCAGCTCAGGACTAGCGGATTACAATGAGCAGTTCTTC CASSSGLADYNEQFF
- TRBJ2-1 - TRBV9 TGTGCCAGCAGCCCTCAGGAGGGATCAGGCAATGAGCAGTTCTTC CASSPQEGSGNEQFF
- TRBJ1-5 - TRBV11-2 TGTGCCAGCAGCTTGTATAGTAATCAGCCCCAGCATTTT CASSLYSNQPQHF
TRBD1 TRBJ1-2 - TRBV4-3 TGCGCCAGCAGCCGGGGACAGGGGTACGGCTACACCTTC CASSRGQGYGYTF
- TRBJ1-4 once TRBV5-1 TGCGCCAGCAGCGTGGACGGTGCAACTAATGAAAAACTGTTTTTT CASSVDGATNEKLFF
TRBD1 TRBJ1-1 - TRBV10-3 TGTGCCACCTGGCAGGGGGGGAACACTGAAGCTTTCTTT CATWQGGNTEAFF
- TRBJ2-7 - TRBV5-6 TGTGCCAGCAGCTTCCAGGGCGCGGCCTACGAGCAGTACTTC CASSFQGAAYEQYF
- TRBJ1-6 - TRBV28 TGTGCCAGCAGTTTACGGGATCTAAGCTCCTATAATTCACCCCTCCACTTT CASSLRDLSSYNSPLHF
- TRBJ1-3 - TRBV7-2 TGTGCCAGCAGCTTAGAGGGGAACAGTATGATCTCTGGAAACACCATATATTTT CASSLEGNSMISGNTIYF
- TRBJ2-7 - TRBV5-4 TGTGCCAGCAGCTCTTATACAGGATCCCCCTACTACGAGCAGTACTTC CASSSYTGSPYYEQYF
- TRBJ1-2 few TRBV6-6 TGTGCCAGCAGTAGCACAGGGTGGGGCTACACCTTC CASSSTGWGYTF
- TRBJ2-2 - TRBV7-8 TGTGCCAGCAGCTTAGCGCCGGGTAGGGGAGAGCTGTTTTTT CASSLAPGRGELFF
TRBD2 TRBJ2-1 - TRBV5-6 TGTGCCAGCAGCCTGACTAGCGGCACCTACAATGAGCAGTTCTTC CASSLTSGTYNEQFF
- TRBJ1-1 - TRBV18 TGTGCCAGCTCACCCCCCTTGGGGGGCACTGAAGCTTTCTTT CASSPPLGGTEAFF
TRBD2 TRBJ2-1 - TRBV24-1 TGTGCCACCAGTGATTCGGGAGCGGGAGGGTACAATGAGCAGTTCTTC CATSDSGAGGYNEQFF
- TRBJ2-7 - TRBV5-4 TGTGCCAGCAGCTTGGGGACTGGAACCTTACCCTACGAGCAGTACTTC CASSLGTGTLPYEQYF
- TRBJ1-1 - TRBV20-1 TGCAGTGCTAGTATATACGGGAACACTGAAGCTTTCTTT CSASIYGNTEAFF
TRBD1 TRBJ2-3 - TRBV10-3 TGTGCCATCAGAGGCACAGGGGGATCAGATACGCAGTATTTT CAIRGTGGSDTQYF
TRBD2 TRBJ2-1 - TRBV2 TGTGCCAGCAGTTTCGCCTTGAGCGGGATTTCCTACAATGAGCAGTTCTTC CASSFALSGISYNEQFF
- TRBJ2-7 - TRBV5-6 TGTGCCAGCAGTCGACTAGTTGACGAGCAGTACTTC CASSRLVDEQYF
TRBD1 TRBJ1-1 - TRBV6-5 TGTGCCAGCAGTTCCGGACAGGCTGAAGCTTTCTTT CASSSGQAEAFF
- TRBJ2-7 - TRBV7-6 TGTGCCAGCAGCGCCAATGCTCGGGACTGGAACTACGAGCAGTACTTC CASSANARDWNYEQYF
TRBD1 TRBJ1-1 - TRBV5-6 TGTGCCAGCAGCTTGGTAGGGGGCGCACTTAACACTGAAGCTTTCTTT CASSLVGGALNTEAFF
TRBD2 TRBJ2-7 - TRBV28 TGTGCCAGCAGTTTATATGCGGGAGAGCGCTACGAGCAGTACTTC CASSLYAGERYEQYF
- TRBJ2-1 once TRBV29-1 TGCAGCGTCCCCGGGACTTTGAGCTCCTACAATGAGCAGTTCTTC CSVPGTLSSYNEQFF
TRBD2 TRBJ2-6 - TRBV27 TGTGCCAGCAGTTTACTGGGACTAGCGTCCCTCTCTGGGGCCAACGTCCTGACTTTC CASSLLGLASLSGANVLTF
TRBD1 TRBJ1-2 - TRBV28 TGTGCCAGCAGTTCCGGACAGGGGTATGGCTACACCTTC CASSSGQGYGYTF
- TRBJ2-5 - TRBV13 TGTGCCAGCAGCTCCCCAGGGAATCAAGAGACCCAGTACTTC CASSSPGNQETQYF
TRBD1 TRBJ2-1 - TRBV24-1 TGTGCCACCAGTGATGTAGGACAGGGGAACTACGATGAGCAGTTCTTC CATSDVGQGNYDEQFF